This paragraph reports one T cell receptor beta chain. This clone was observed a few times. Its antigen remains unidentified. No base quality information exists; no much larger clone differs at one position. These data are taken from a study of cytomegalovirus exposure and HLA in healthy donors (dated by TCRdb to about 2017). Broadly, across the study: According to an earlier analysis of 587 of the donors, roughly 180 million T cells yielded 117 million unique TCR beta sequences and about 300 Gb of sequence data. Among 350 to 400 genotyped donors of the cohort, an average of roughly 240,000 unique TCR beta nucleotide sequences were sequenced per donor, 15% to 20% of them non-productive. To study patterns of TCR occurrence, a later analysis re-analyzed previously published TCR beta repertoires from around 700 donors and added high-resolution HLA genotyping. Along with the roughly 670-subject first cohort, a separate validation cohort of about 110 different subjects was used. The T cell repertoires of 700 or so subjects were profiled by immunosequencing and related to cytomegalovirus serostatus. In a later genetic analysis, genome-wide SNP genotypes for about three fifths of the roughly 670 donors were used, and that subset was treated as a discovery cohort. Rather than using new phenotypic data, the later analysis identified candidate immune exposures from TCR beta sequences and from how often those sequences occurred across donors. An early release covering just under 650 HLA-typed donors comprised about 320 gigabases of sequencing data and approximately 85 million unique TCR sequences. Typing coverage varied by locus: roughly 629-640 donors for A, B, C, DRB1 and DQB1; 500 to 550 for DQA1; over 600 for DPA1; roughly 450 for DPB1. Four to six DR-DQ haplotypes were handled as single units for association and clustering because linkage in the cohort was strong. Class I and class II HLA loci were covered by the typing at four-digit resolution. High-throughput TCR immunosequencing, statistical association of individual TCRs with disease status, and machine learning were combined to predict cytomegalovirus infection status. In an earlier analysis of roughly 600 of the donors, high-throughput TCR beta sequencing was used to judge whether each TCR beta V gene segment behaved as functional or pseudogenic. Of the roughly 400 genotyped donors, about 80% fell in the genetic ancestry cluster associated with self-reported Caucasian donors. Every discovery cohort repertoire had been produced on one sequencing platform. Donor age, sex, ethnicity and CMV serostatus were compiled alongside the repertoire data. The study aimed to test whether cataloging public T cell receptors could reveal signatures of past pathogen exposure.

From the cysteine through the phenylalanine, the CDR3 covers 16 amino acids. The kept DNA is CDR3 alone, 48 bases in frame from the first base. The germline V gene specifies MDHEN as CDR1 and SYDVKM as CDR2. V has 6 bases trimmed and J has 6 bases trimmed; junction bases matching no gene number 11. In total, approximately 610 healthy bone marrow donors made up the cohort. At the time of sampling, every cohort member was nominally healthy, though immune exposures that went unrecorded were likely present. The donor was CMV seropositive and belonged to the group of 250 to 300 seropositive cohort members. Each donor provided a peripheral blood sample, and peripheral blood mononuclear cells were used for TCR beta sequencing. Genomic DNA was extracted from the blood cell samples with the Qiagen DNeasy Blood Extraction Kit. The investigation overall reported the following: In a later analysis, HLA-associated TCR beta chains were found to be more clonally expanded and to have lower generation probabilities than equally common non-associated chains. This cohort had only TCR beta chains sequenced, and the lack of alpha or paired-chain data limited which features could be detected. A total of fewer than 200 TCR beta chains were listed by the study as associated with cytomegalovirus. The earlier analysis of 587 of the donors excluded some 16 rarely observed V segments, including chromosome 9 orphons, because counts were too low. Correlated functional status among segregating V segments might reflect linkage disequilibrium, but an unknown experimental factor could not be ruled out. V-gene and J-gene trimming of TCR beta chains was associated with a missense DCLRE1C variant in a later genetic analysis, and the association was replicated in an independent cohort. A later analysis reported that several top co-occurrence clusters appeared linked to parvovirus B19, influenza, CMV and Epstein-Barr virus. CMV serostatus was the only immune exposure information available for the cohort. A later analysis associated around 16,000 TCR beta sequences with specific HLA alleles at a false discovery rate of 0.05. According to a later genetic analysis, donors in an Asian-associated ancestry cluster had fewer N-insertions in productive TCRs than the approximately 650-donor mean. Sequencing depth was assumed to be roughly uniform across donors in the presence/absence analyses, though that assumption may not hold. In vitro tests confirmed that a few of the cytomegalovirus-associated TCR beta chains recognize cytomegalovirus antigens. A further reported finding was that TCR beta sequences accurately predicted the HLA-A and HLA-B alleles for most subjects in the first cohort. Across donors, most TCR sequences were observed very rarely, whereas some public TCRs were present in many individuals. Because some donors lacked HLA typing at each locus, the association tests relied only on the typed subset. The 87-base-pair reads could not distinguish some IMGT-functional V segments, including TRBV6-2 and TRBV6-3, so those segments were excluded. Assigning TCR associations to individual alleles was difficult when HLA alleles, especially DR and DQ, strongly co-occurred. A cluster of highly shared sequence variants was judged likely to be a technical artifact of the sequencing pipeline. An earlier analysis of around 500 of the donors showed that most TCR beta V segments appeared in productive rearrangements either about 90% or about 30% of the time, which broadly matched IMGT annotations. In a later analysis, most CMV-associated TCR beta chains were found to appear HLA-restricted, with HLA associations seemingly driven largely by CMV exposure. In a later analysis, TCR association rates were found to vary across HLA loci, with the most associated TCRs seen for DRB1 alleles and the fewest for HLA-C alleles. In both the original and validation cohorts, the classifier was reported to diagnose cytomegalovirus status with high specificity and sensitivity. It was suggested by the authors that the approach could potentially be generalized to other disease states and immunological phenotypes.

The method behind the library was the immunoSEQ multiplex PCR assay. For the multiplex PCR, a mixture combining 60 forward primers for TCR Vbeta segments and 13 reverse primers for TCR Jbeta segments was used. Amplification of the CDR3 region of rearranged TCR beta genes was performed with a multiplex PCR assay on genomic DNA. The amplified TCR beta libraries were sequenced on the Illumina HiSeq System as 87-base-pair reads. The authors' pipeline ran thus. A later analysis tallied some 79 million unique TCR beta chains across the 660 or so repertoires, and around 10 million of those chains were shared by two or more donors. Raw reads were error-corrected and collapsed into unique sequences with a nearest-neighbor algorithm that merged closely related sequences to remove PCR and sequencing errors. To assign V, D and J gene segments, CDR3 sequences were aligned to IMGT reference sequences. For a sequence to be retained, at least a six-nucleotide match to both a V gene segment and a J gene segment was required. A rearrangement counted as productive if the CDR3 had no stop codons and remained in frame with V and J, and every other rearrangement counted as non-productive. CDR3 was defined according to IMGT convention as the region running from the second conserved V-encoded cysteine to the conserved J-encoded phenylalanine. The earlier analysis of 550 to 650 of the donors excluded any sequence lacking an unambiguous match to a single V gene segment. An earlier analysis of about 600 of the donors called V segments functional above 56.7% productive rearrangements and segregating when the between-donor standard deviation exceeded 5%. To diagnose cytomegalovirus status from the catalog of TCR beta chain sequences, a statistical classification framework was built. V and J gene assignment, in a later analysis, came from comparing TCR nucleotide sequences with IMGT/GENE-DB human TR gene sequences. In a later analysis, CDR3 sequences and most-parsimonious VDJ recombination scenarios were assigned using the TCRdist pipeline. In a later analysis, each TCR beta chain was defined by its CDR3 amino acid sequence together with its V-gene family, and reads without a unique V-gene family were excluded. As a way to deal with suspected cross-contamination and a sequencing artifact, a later analysis dropped 592 nucleotide sequences that were highly shared and had low generation probability. In a later analysis, a clonal expansion index was calculated for each public chain from normalized within-repertoire ranks of inferred template counts. Generation probabilities in a later analysis came from a VDJ recombination model fitted to out-of-frame rearrangements, and those results were checked against IGoR. In a later analysis, TCR-TCR, TCR-HLA and TCR-CMV co-occurrence was scored with hypergeometric tests, and a repertoire-size bias correction was applied to TCR pairs. To estimate false discovery rates, a later analysis permuted the HLA or CMV assignments 20 times. A later analysis grouped co-occurring TCRs with DBSCAN, adding TCRdist sequence similarity when clustering within HLA-allele-positive subsets. Repertoires with fewer than 30,000 or more than 120,000 public chains, plus five repertoires with anomalous nucleotide sharing, were excluded from co-occurrence clustering. TCRdb provides this immuneACCESS table in a form limited to in-frame rearrangements. Some clones are lacking; in checked studies, under half of them reflect an unresolved V gene, and why the rest are absent is not known. The V and J calls and clone size are taken from that table; D and trimming were inferred from the DNA. This sample lists about 130,000 clones; more than 75% were detected once. The top ten clonotypes cover roughly a tenth of the sample.

The sample comprised PBMCs. The V gene is TRBV28 and the J gene is TRBJ2-2, with 9 bases aligning to TRBD2. This receptor was taken from a man younger than 45 in good health and CMV-seropositive. The CDR3 sequence is CASRIGGLAVAGELFF. The nucleotide sequence reads as follows: TGTGCCAGCAGGATAGGGGGACTAGCTGTAGCCGGGGAGCTGTTTTTT.